Sequencing of this T cell receptor beta chain was carried out in a study of cytomegalovirus exposure and HLA in healthy donors. Germline CDR1 is MNHNS and CDR2 is SASEGT. The CDR3 is made up of 16 amino acids. About this clone: One end of the junction fails to match germline, which may point to a read error.

The PCR used 60 Vbeta and 13 Jbeta primers. Using immunoSEQ multiplex PCR, the repertoire was profiled, and TCRdb retains in-frame clones only, with some absent. The sample has approximately 150,000 clones, almost 80% seen once. The sample consisted of PBMCs. This rearrangement joins TRBV6-1 to TRBJ2-3, with TRBD2 matching 10 bases. This TCR was sampled from a man under 40 in good health and CMV-seronegative. The CDR3 sequence is CASSEAEGLAPRRLLF. In DNA form, the CDR3 reads TGTGCCAGCAGTGAAGCGGAGGGACTAGCGCCCCGCCGGCTGCTTTTT.